These 3 T cell receptor beta chains were sequenced from one sample in a study of shared clonotypes between healthy human individuals. Clones were sequenced by immunoSEQ multiplex PCR, and TCRdb holds only the in-frame ones, with some missing. This repertoire shows about 770,000 clones, approximately 72% found once; its top ten account for about 1.8%. Sequencing input: memory CD4+ T cells sorted from blood. Subset reported: CD45RA-negative fraction. The receptors were gathered from a woman aged 25 to 45 in good health.

This clone occurred once. The genes are TRBV27 and TRBJ2-3, with TRBD1 matching over 8 bases. Germline V CDR1 and CDR2: MNHEY, SMNVEV (reference sequence). With 3 bases clipped from V and 4 bases from J, the junction kept 6 bases outside the gene matches. This CDR3 has 15 amino acids. CDR3 nucleotide sequence: TGTGCCAGCAGTTTTCTGGACAGGGTGCCAGATACGCAGTATTTT. Encoded protein: CASSFLDRVPDTQYF.

The V gene is TRBV21-1, the J gene TRBJ1-4; the table assigns TRBD1, which was not confirmed against the DNA. TRBV21-1 corresponds to a pseudogene. This CDR3 contains 17 residues. In DNA, the CDR3 is TGTGCCAGCAGCAACGGCACAGGGCCCGGGATTTGTGAAAAACTGTTTTTT. Translating it yields CASSNGTGPGICEKLFF.

The chain is built from TRBV30 and TRBJ2-2; TRBD1 matches 10 bases. The CDR3 loop spans 20 amino acids. In germline, CDR1 is GTSNPN, CDR2 SVGIG (reference sequence). V dropped 1 base and J dropped 5; count of bases not matched to a gene: 19. CDR3 sequence (DNA): TGTGCCTGGAGTGCGACTAGCCTCGGGACAGGGGCTAGCGGGACCGGGGAGCTGTTTTTT. Translation gives CAWSATSLGTGASGTGELFF.